Included here is one TCR beta chain sequence, with context. Source study methods: It was from reference gene primer amplification that nucleated cell counts were estimated. Profiled with immunoSEQ multiplex PCR; TCRdb holds only in-frame clones, not every one. V and J calls and clone size are as listed in that table; D and trimming were resolved from the DNA. This repertoire shows about 200,000 clones, roughly 84% found once; its top ten account for 18%. The data originate from a study of blood T cell repertoires in COVID-19. In the study overall: PBMCs, B-cell-depleted T cells, or T cells provided the cDNA or gDNA that made up the material.

Germline values: CDR1 MDHEN, CDR2 SYDVKM. Trimming took 4 bases from V and 7 from J; bases not matched to a gene: 7. The CDR3 is 16 residues long. The sequenced sample consisted of peripheral blood. This sequence originates from a man aged 50 to 60 with COVID-19, enrolled during active disease. The rearrangement links TRBV28 to TRBJ1-6, with 10 bases identical to TRBD1. CDR3 protein: CASSSDRGGWNSPLHF. DNA for the CDR3: TGTGCCAGCAGTTCGGACAGGGGGGGTTGGAATTCACCCCTCCACTTT.